Presented here are 29 T cell receptor beta chains from one specimen sequenced in a study of T cells after yellow fever vaccination. From the 5' RACE reads, TCRdb called clonotypes with MiXCR, one entry per CDR3 protein. The sample carries about 500,000 distinct CDR3 sequences, about 17% recorded once. Sequencing was performed on PBMCs, taken 5 days after the first yellow fever vaccination. These receptors were taken from a man younger than 35 who received the YFV17D yellow fever vaccine.

A few counts support this clonotype. V gene TRBV5-1 combines with J gene TRBJ2-4, with D unclear. With 0 bases removed from V and 7 bases from J, the gap between germline ends came to 5 bases. Looked up from germline, CDR1 is SGHRS and CDR2 is YFSETQ. There are 12 residues in the CDR3. The DNA of the CDR3 is TGCGCCAGCAGCTTGGATTATAACATTCAGTACTTC. It encodes CASSLDYNIQYF. The whole variable domain, filled in from reference TRBV5-1 and TRBJ2-4, reads KAGVTQTPRYLIKTRGQQVTLSCSPISGHRSVSWYQQTPGQGLQFLFEYFSETQRNKGNFPGRFSGRQFSNSRSEMNVSTLELGDSALYLCASSLDYNIQYFGAGTRLSVL.

This clonotype occurred a few times. V is TRBV20-1 and J is TRBJ1-4, with a weak D call TRBD1 (6 bases). The CDR3 extends over 15 amino acids. Trimming left V 2 bases short and J 7 bases short, with 17 bases between. The germline V gene encodes CDR1 DFQATT and CDR2 SNEGSKA (reference sequence). Here the CDR3 reads CSARRSSGGGEKLFF. The CDR3 nucleotides read TGCAGTGCTAGACGCTCCAGCGGAGGGGGTGAAAAACTGTTTTTT.

This sequence joins TRBV10-3 and TRBJ1-2; possibly TRBD1 for D (6 bases). Germline CDR1 and CDR2: ENHRY and SYGVKD. V was pared by 2 bases and J by 4 bases, with 14 bases between. This CDR3 region has 15 residues. The CDR3 reads CAISENRDGGYGYTF. The CDR3, as DNA: TGTGCCATCAGTGAGAACAGGGACGGGGGCTATGGCTACACCTTC.

The table lists this clonotype with a few counts. The chain employs TRBV20-1 and TRBJ2-5; TRBD1 agrees at 8 bases. Germline values: CDR1 DFQATT, CDR2 SNEGSKA (reference sequence). The CDR3 length is 17 residues. The J segment lost 5 bases and the V segment lost 0 bases, leaving 14 bases of the junction unmatched. For the CDR3, the DNA is TGCAGTGCTAGAGATGGTCGGGTTGCAGGGGGCCAGGAGACCCAGTACTTC. Its translation is CSARDGRVAGGQETQYF.

This clonotype has only one observation. The genes are TRBV5-1 and TRBJ2-1; D remains ambiguous. This CDR3 has 16 residues. Between the trimmed V and J ends, which lost 0 bases and 0 bases, there was a span of 10 bases. Germline V gene data show CDR1 as SGHRS and CDR2 as YFSETQ. The CDR3 region has the DNA TGCGCCAGCAGCTTGGAGTGGTGGAGCTCCTACAATGAGCAGTTCTTC. Translating it yields CASSLEWWSSYNEQFF.

This chain connects TRBV5-8 to TRBJ1-4; TRBD1 matches at 8 bases. V dropped 4 bases and J dropped 8; count of bases not matched to a gene: 10. Germline V gene sequence: CDR1 SGHTS, CDR2 YDEGEE. The CDR3 has 15 amino acids. CDR3 in DNA: TGTGCCAGCAGCCCGCCGGACAGGGACCGCGAAAAACTGTTTTTT. Translating gives CASSPPDRDREKLFF.

CDR3 DNA: TGTGCCAGCAGTCCCTCCGGGAGGAATTGGGCCTACGAGCAGTACGTC. Its protein is CASSPSGRNWAYEQYV. The chain has TRBV28 and TRBJ2-7, with TRBD2 matching 7 bases. After removal of 5 bases from V and 2 bases from J, the junction contained 12 bases not matched to a gene. CDR1 and CDR2 from the germline V gene are MDHEN and SYDVKM. CDR3 length: 16 amino acids.

V and J are TRBV7-3 and TRBJ2-1; maybe TRBD1 (5 bases). In germline, CDR1 is SGHTA, CDR2 FQGTGA. This CDR3 is 13 amino acids long. V lost 1 base to trimming and J lost 8 bases, with 9 bases between them. The CDR3 DNA follows: TGTGCCAGCAGCTTAAGGGCCAGGGATGAGCAGTTCTTC. Protein sequence: CASSLRARDEQFF.

CDR3 sequence: CASSQSSEETQYF. The CDR3 DNA is TGCGCCAGCAGCCAAAGCTCTGAGGAGACCCAGTACTTC. This sequence joins TRBV4-3 and TRBJ2-5, with unresolved D. Trimming removed 2 bases at V and 5 bases at J, with 9 bases between. Germline V CDR1 and CDR2: LGHNA, YSLEER. The CDR3 has 13 amino acids.

The chain has TRBV4-2 and TRBJ1-5; unclear D gene. From germline, CDR1 is LGHNA and CDR2 YNFKEQ. V lost 3 bases to trimming and J lost 3 bases, with 9 bases between them. The CDR3 runs to 14 residues. CDR3 nucleotide sequence: TGTGCCAGCAGCCACCTCCCCCCCAATCAGCCCCAGCATTTT. Translated: CASSHLPPNQPQHF.

The chain joins TRBV7-2 to TRBJ1-2; no clear D gene. V was clipped by 1 base and J by 3 bases, with 12 bases between them. Germline CDR1 and CDR2: SGHTA and FQGNSA. The CDR3 has 15 residues. This CDR3 reads CASSLVKGRDYGYTF. DNA for the CDR3: TGTGCCAGCAGCTTAGTAAAGGGCCGTGACTATGGCTACACCTTC. Full variable domain (missing parts from reference TRBV7-2 and TRBJ1-2): GAGVSQSPSNKVTEKGKDVELRCDPISGHTALYWYRQSLGQGLEFLIYFQGNSAPDKSGLPSDRFSAERTGGSVSTLTIQRTQQEDSAVYLCASSLVKGRDYGYTFGSGTRLTVV.

This clonotype was counted between two and nine times. V gene TRBV7-2 combines with J gene TRBJ1-1, with D uncertain. The CDR3 spans 15 residues. V was pared by 0 bases and J by 1 base, with 9 bases between. Looked up from germline, CDR1 is SGHTA and CDR2 is FQGNSA. The chain's CDR3 is CASSLAGIANTEAFF. The CDR3 nucleotides read TGTGCCAGCAGCTTAGCAGGTATCGCGAACACTGAAGCTTTCTTT.

A few counts support this clonotype. CDR3 region: CASSQDGTRGHEQFF. In DNA, the CDR3 is TGTGCCAGCAGCCAAGACGGGACTAGAGGCCATGAGCAGTTCTTC. The V call is TRBV4-2, the J call TRBJ2-1, with 8 bases identical to TRBD2. Per germline, CDR1 LGHNA and CDR2 YNFKEQ. J gave up 8 bases and V 0 bases, and 6 bases lay outside the gene matches. CDR3 size: 15 residues.

This clonotype was picked up a small number of times. The V call is TRBV20-1, the J call TRBJ2-7; 7 bases match TRBD2. The junction had 9 bases not matched to a gene; V was cut back by 6 bases and J by 4 bases. The CDR3 contains 13 residues. CDR1 is DFQATT, CDR2 SNEGSKA, per germline (reference sequence). The CDR3 DNA reads as TGCAGTGCCAAAGCGGGACTCGGGTACGAGCAGTACTTC. It translates to CSAKAGLGYEQYF.

The gene calls are TRBV5-6 and TRBJ2-2; 9 nucleotides match TRBD2. Germline CDR1 is SGHDT and CDR2 is YYEEEE. The CDR3 is made up of 17 amino acids. The junction had 11 bases not matched to a gene; V was cut back by 5 bases and J by 3 bases. CDR3 region: CASSLLTSGDHTGELFF. For the CDR3, the DNA is TGTGCCAGCAGTTTATTGACTAGCGGAGATCACACCGGGGAGCTGTTTTTT.

The chain couples TRBV4-1 to TRBJ2-6; 12 positions match TRBD1. Germline CDR1 MGHRA, CDR2 YSYEKL. Trimming at V came to 3 bases and at J to 4 bases, leaving 10 bases not matched to a gene. There are 19 residues in the CDR3. The chain's CDR3 is CASSQNPGQGASGANVLTF. The DNA for the CDR3 is TGCGCCAGCAGCCAGAACCCGGGACAGGGGGCGTCAGGGGCCAACGTCCTGACTTTC.

This sequence joins TRBV9 and TRBJ2-3; D might be TRBD1 (6 bases). The germline V gene encodes CDR1 SGDLS and CDR2 YYNGEE. Trimming cost V 3 bases and J 0 bases, with 14 bases left between them. This CDR3 is built from 16 residues. CDR3 amino acids: CASSARQDTSTDTQYF. CDR3 DNA sequence: TGTGCCAGCAGCGCAAGACAGGACACCAGCACAGATACGCAGTATTTT. The entire variable domain, with the rest obtained from reference TRBV9 and TRBJ2-3, is as follows: DSGVTQTPKHLITATGQRVTLRCSPRSGDLSVYWYQQSLDQGLQFLIQYYNGEERAKGNILERFSAQQFPDLHSELNLSSLELGDSALYFCASSARQDTSTDTQYFGPGTRLTVL.

To note about this clonotype: A junction end diverges from the germline sequence, so it may reflect a read error. V usage is TRBV3-1 and J usage is TRBJ1-2; perhaps TRBD1 as D (5 bases). CDR3 length equals 15 residues. Per germline, CDR1 LGHDT and CDR2 YNNKEL (reference sequence). CDR3 protein: CACSKYVRGPYGYTF. The CDR3 DNA reads as TGTGCCTGCAGCAAGTACGTCCGGGGACCCTATGGCTACACCTTC.

Of note for this clonotype: The junction departs from the called germline gene at one end, perhaps through a read error. The chain joins TRBV20-1 to TRBJ2-1; a weak D match, TRBD1 (5 bases). The CDR3 length is 15 residues. Germline V CDR1 and CDR2: DFQATT, SNEGSKA (reference sequence). The CDR3 protein is CCARPLSVRRGEQFF. DNA for the CDR3: TGCTGTGCTAGACCCCTCAGTGTCAGAAGGGGTGAGCAGTTCTTC.

This clonotype was seen a few times. V is TRBV12-3 or TRBV12-4 and J is TRBJ1-4; D is unresolved. The CDR3 is 11 residues long. The ends were cut back, 8 bases at V and 4 bases at J, with 5 bases in the middle. In nucleotides, the CDR3 is TGTGCCAGCGGGTATAATGAAAAACTGTTTTTT. This gives the protein CASGYNEKLFF.

This clonotype has a count of ten or more. This sequence joins TRBV5-1 and TRBJ2-3, with a tentative D call TRBD1 (5 bases). The CDR3 is 14 residues long. The germline CDR1 and CDR2 sequences are SGHRS and YFSETQ. Trimming pared 1 base from V and 4 bases from J, leaving 10 bases between. The CDR3 nucleotides read TGCGCCAGCAGCTTGAGCCAGGGATCAGATACGCAGTATTTT. This sequence encodes CASSLSQGSDTQYF.

V and J are TRBV12-3 or TRBV12-4 and TRBJ2-2; 9 bases line up with TRBD2. Trimming took 4 bases from V and 1 from J; bases not matched to a gene: 10. The CDR3 loop spans 18 amino acids. CDR3 sequence: CASSSRGGGAGNTGELFF. CDR3 sequence (DNA): TGTGCCAGCAGTTCTCGGGGCGGGGGGGCCGGGAACACCGGGGAGCTGTTTTTT.

The chain employs TRBV3-1 and TRBJ1-1, with TRBD1 as a possible D gene (5 bases). This CDR3 region has 16 residues. The V gene's germline CDR1 is LGHDT and CDR2 YNNKEL (reference sequence). V lost 4 bases and J 4 bases, leaving 19 bases between the germline ends. The CDR3 sequence: CASSPTGGGGATEAFF. The CDR3 DNA reads as TGTGCCAGCAGCCCAACGGGTGGGGGGGGAGCCACTGAAGCTTTCTTT.

This clonotype was seen a handful of times. V and J are TRBV6-5 and TRBJ2-5, with D possibly being TRBD1 or TRBD2 (5 bases each). V was shortened by 2 bases and J by 7 bases, with 14 bases between the two germline ends. The CDR3 extends over 14 amino acids. Per the germline V gene, CDR1 is MNHEY and CDR2 is SVGAGI. CDR3 amino acids: CASSYEGREWTQYF. As DNA, the CDR3 is TGTGCCAGCAGTTACGAAGGCAGGGAGTGGACCCAGTACTTC.

This chain uses TRBV24-1 with TRBJ1-1; tentatively, D is TRBD1 (6 bases). The CDR3 loop spans 13 amino acids. The germline V and J ends were trimmed by 2 bases and 4 bases, with 7 bases remaining between them. Germline V gene lookup returns CDR1 KGHDR and CDR2 SFDVKD. The CDR3 sequence: CATSDSRGTEAFF. DNA of the CDR3: TGTGCCACCAGTGATTCCAGGGGCACTGAAGCTTTCTTT.

The chain has TRBV11-2 and TRBJ2-2, with TRBD1 matching 9 bases. There are 14 residues in the CDR3. After removal of 6 bases from V and 7 bases from J, the junction contained 6 bases not matched to a gene. From germline, CDR1 is SGHAT and CDR2 FQNNGV. In DNA form, the CDR3 reads TGTGCCAGCAGTCAAACAGGGGGCGGCGGGGAGCTGTTTTTT. This encodes CASSQTGGGGELFF.

The chain uses TRBV4-1 and TRBJ2-5; D possibly uses TRBD1 or TRBD2 (5 bases each). V lost 4 bases, J lost 3 bases, and 15 bases lay in between. The CDR3 consists of 15 residues. The germline V gene encodes CDR1 MGHRA and CDR2 YSYEKL. The CDR3: CASSREGSGKETQYF. The CDR3 coding sequence is TGCGCCAGCAGCCGAGAGGGGTCTGGAAAAGAGACCCAGTACTTC.

This clonotype was seen only a few times. The chain links TRBV9 to TRBJ2-5; TRBD1 aligns across 8 bases. Losses at the gene ends were 3 bases for V and 5 bases for J; bases not matched to a gene: 9. CDR1 is SGDLS and CDR2 is YYNGEE in the germline V gene. The CDR3 is 15 amino acids. CDR3 nucleotides: TGTGCCAGCAGCGCAGGACAGGGAAGAGTCGAGACCCAGTACTTC. It specifies CASSAGQGRVETQYF.

The chain is built from TRBV29-1 and TRBJ1-1; D call uncertain. The germline V and J ends were trimmed by 2 bases and 4 bases, with 14 bases remaining between them. There are 14 residues in the CDR3. Germline CDR1 and CDR2: SQVTM and ANQGSEA. For the CDR3, the DNA is TGCAGCGTTGAATTAGGTGGGGTAGGCACTGAAGCTTTCTTT. Translated: CSVELGGVGTEAFF.